This TCR beta chain derives from a study of blood T cells in healthy people across ages. The CDR3 spans 15 residues. The germline V gene has CDR1 SEHNR and CDR2 FQNEAQ (reference sequence). To note about this clonotype: Its antigen is unidentified.

Primed by a sample-barcoded 5' primer and a J-beta primer mix, a second PCR proceeded for about 6 to 12 cycles. No fewer than 2.5 million CDR3-containing paired-end reads came from each sample. TCRdb processed the 5' RACE reads anew with MiXCR; each CDR3 protein has one entry. The sample includes some 1.4 million distinct CDR3 sequences, around 42% of them seen just once. Caucasian individuals from Russia who were healthy and aged about 6 to 95 acted as donors. Study-wide results and limits: Naive CD4+ cells and diversity were both higher in long-lived donors than in aged donors.

The TCR sequence derives from a woman aged 18 to 35 in good health. The chain couples TRBV7-9 to TRBJ2-1, with a tentative D call TRBD1 (6 bases). The end of the DNA fits TRBJ2-7 better, so the J call may be wrong. The specimen was blood. CDR3 amino acids: CASSLVGAWDNEQYF. In nucleotides, the CDR3 is TGTGCCAGCAGCTTAGTAGGGGCGTGGGACAATGAGCAGTACTTC.